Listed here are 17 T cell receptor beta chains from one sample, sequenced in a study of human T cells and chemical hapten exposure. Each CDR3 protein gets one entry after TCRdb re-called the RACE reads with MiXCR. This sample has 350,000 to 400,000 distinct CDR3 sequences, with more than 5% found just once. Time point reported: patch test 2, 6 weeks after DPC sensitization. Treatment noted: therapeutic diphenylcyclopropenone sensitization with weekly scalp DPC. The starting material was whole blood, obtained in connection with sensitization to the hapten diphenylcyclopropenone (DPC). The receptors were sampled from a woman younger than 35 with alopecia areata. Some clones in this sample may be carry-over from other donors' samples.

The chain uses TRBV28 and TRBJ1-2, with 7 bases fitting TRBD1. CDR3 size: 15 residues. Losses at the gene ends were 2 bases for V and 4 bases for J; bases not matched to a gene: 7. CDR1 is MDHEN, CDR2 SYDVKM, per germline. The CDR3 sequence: CASSLPGQATYGYTF. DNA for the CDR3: TGTGCCAGCAGTTTACCAGGACAGGCAACCTATGGCTACACCTTC.

This CDR3 is CASSQGRGGYTQYF. The CDR3 coding sequence is TGCGCCAGCAGCCAGGGTCGTGGGGGGTATACGCAGTATTTT. The V gene is TRBV4-3, the J gene TRBJ2-3, with D maybe TRBD2 (6 bases). Germline lookup yields CDR1 LGHNA and CDR2 YSLEER. V lost 3 bases, J lost 7 bases, and 14 bases lay in between. The CDR3 is 14 residues long.

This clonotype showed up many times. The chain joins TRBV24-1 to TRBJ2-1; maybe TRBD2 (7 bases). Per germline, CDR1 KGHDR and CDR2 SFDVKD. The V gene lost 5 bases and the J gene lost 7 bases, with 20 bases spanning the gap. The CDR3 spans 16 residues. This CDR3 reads CATSASPGGLKNEQFF. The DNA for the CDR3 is TGTGCCACCAGTGCCTCGCCCGGGGGGCTTAAAAATGAGCAGTTCTTC.

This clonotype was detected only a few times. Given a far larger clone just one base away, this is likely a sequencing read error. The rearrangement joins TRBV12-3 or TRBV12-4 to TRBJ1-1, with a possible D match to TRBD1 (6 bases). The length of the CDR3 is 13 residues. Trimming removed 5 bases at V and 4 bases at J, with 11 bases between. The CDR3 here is CASSTGQSTEAFF. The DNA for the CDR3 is TGTGCCAGCAGTACCGGACAGAGCACTGAAGCTTTCTTT.

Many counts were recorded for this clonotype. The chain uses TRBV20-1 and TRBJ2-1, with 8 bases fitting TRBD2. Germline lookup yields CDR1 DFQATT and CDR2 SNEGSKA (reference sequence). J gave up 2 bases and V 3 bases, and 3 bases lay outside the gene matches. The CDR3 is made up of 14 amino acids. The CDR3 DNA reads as TGCAGTGCTAGCGGGGGGGGACCCTACAATGAGCAGTTCTTC. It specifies CSASGGGPYNEQFF.

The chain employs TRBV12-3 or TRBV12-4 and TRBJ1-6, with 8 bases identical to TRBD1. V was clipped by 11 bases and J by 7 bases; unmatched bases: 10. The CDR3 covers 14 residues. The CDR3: CAGSRTGWNSPLHF. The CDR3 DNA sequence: TGTGCCGGATCTCGGACAGGGTGGAATTCACCCCTCCACTTT.

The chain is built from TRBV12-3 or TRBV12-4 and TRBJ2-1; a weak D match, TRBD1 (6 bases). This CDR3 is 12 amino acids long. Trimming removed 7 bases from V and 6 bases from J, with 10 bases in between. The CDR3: CASTQQGNEQFF. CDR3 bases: TGTGCCAGCACCCAACAGGGCAATGAGCAGTTCTTC.

The CDR3 spells CASSFEMADTQYF. The CDR3 DNA is TGTGCCAGCAGCTTTGAAATGGCAGATACGCAGTATTTT. The rearrangement joins TRBV7-2 to TRBJ2-3; D gene unclear. The V gene's germline CDR1 is SGHTA and CDR2 FQGNSA. The CDR3 runs 13 residues. The V and J ends lost 3 bases and 4 bases respectively, with 8 bases between them.

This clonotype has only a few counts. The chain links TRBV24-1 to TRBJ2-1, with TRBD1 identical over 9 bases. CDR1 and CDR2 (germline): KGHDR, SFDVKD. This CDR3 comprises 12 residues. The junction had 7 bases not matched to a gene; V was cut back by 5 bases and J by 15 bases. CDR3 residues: CATSGAGTGMFF. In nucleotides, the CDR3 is TGTGCCACCAGTGGGGCCGGGACAGGGATGTTCTTC.

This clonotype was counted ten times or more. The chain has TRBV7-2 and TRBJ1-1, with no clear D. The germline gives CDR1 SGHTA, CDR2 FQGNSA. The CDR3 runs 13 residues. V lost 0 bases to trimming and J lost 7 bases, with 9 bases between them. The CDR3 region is CASSLAPPREAFF. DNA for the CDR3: TGTGCCAGCAGCTTAGCCCCGCCTCGTGAAGCTTTCTTT.

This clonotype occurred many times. DNA of the CDR3: TGTGCCAGCAGTTCCGGGACAGGGAGGTTTTGGGGCAATCAGCCCCAGCATTTT. Amino acids: CASSSGTGRFWGNQPQHF. J is TRBJ1-5 and V is TRBV6-2 or TRBV6-3; 9 nucleotides match TRBD1. This CDR3 has 18 residues. The V gene end was trimmed by 4 bases and the J gene end by 2 bases; junction bases not matched to a gene: 12. The germline V gene has CDR1 MNHEY and CDR2 SVGEGT.

The CDR3 region is CASSPPSAQETQYF. In DNA, the CDR3 is TGTGCCAGCTCACCACCGTCGGCCCAAGAGACCCAGTACTTC. This chain connects TRBV18 to TRBJ2-5; D is unclear. This CDR3 comprises 14 residues. CDR1 and CDR2 from the germline V gene are KGHSH and LQKENI. Trimming removed 0 bases from V and 1 base from J, with 6 bases in between.

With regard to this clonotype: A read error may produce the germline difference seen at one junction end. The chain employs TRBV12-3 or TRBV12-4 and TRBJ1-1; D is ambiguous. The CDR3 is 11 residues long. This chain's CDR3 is CGSSGRTEAFF. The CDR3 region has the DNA TGTGGCAGCAGTGGACGGACTGAAGCTTTCTTT.

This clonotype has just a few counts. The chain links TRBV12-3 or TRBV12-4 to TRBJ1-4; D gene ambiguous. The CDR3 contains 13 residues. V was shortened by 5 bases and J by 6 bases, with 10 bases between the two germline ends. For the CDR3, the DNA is TGTGCCAGCAGTGACGGAAGGGATGAAAAACTGTTTTTT. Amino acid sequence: CASSDGRDEKLFF.

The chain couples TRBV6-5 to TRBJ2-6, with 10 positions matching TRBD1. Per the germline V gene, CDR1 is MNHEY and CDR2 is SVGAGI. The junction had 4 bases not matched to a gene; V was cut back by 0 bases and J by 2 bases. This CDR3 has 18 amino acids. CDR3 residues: CASSYSTTGGPGANVLTF. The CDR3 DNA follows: TGTGCCAGCAGTTACTCGACGACAGGGGGCCCTGGGGCCAACGTCCTGACTTTC.

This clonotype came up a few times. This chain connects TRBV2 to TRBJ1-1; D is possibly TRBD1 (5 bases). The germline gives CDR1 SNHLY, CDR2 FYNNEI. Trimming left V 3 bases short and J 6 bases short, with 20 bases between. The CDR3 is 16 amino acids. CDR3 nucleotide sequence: TGTGCCAGCAGTGATCGGGGGAACCTGAACAGCGCTGAAGCTTTCTTT. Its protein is CASSDRGNLNSAEAFF.

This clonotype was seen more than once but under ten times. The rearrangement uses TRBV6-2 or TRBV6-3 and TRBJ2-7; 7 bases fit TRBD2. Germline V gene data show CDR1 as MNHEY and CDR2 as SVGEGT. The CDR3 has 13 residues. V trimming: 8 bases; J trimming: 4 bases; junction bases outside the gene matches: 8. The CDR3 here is CASASGVLYEQYF. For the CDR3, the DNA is TGTGCCAGCGCTAGCGGTGTCTTGTACGAGCAGTACTTC.